The TCR beta chain under discussion was sequenced for a study of blood T cells in healthy people across ages. Findings of the study overall: Any conclusive comparison of naive versus antigen-experienced cells was prevented by using unsorted PBMCs. Significant beta diversity loss was already apparent by age approximately 37, declining roughly linearly.

The second PCR ran about 7 to 12 cycles with a sample-barcoded 5' primer and J-beta primers. One entry per CDR3 protein, called by TCRdb with MiXCR from the 5' RACE reads. The sample lists roughly 800,000 distinct CDR3 sequences, 58% occurring once. Per individual sample, total RNA of at least 5 micrograms was extracted. Regarding this clonotype: Its target is not known.

With 3 bases clipped from V and 4 bases from J, the junction kept 11 bases outside the gene matches. Germline loops: CDR1 SGHDT, CDR2 YYEEEE. The CDR3 contains 16 residues. The source of this sequence is a young man in good health. This rearrangement joins TRBV5-6 to TRBJ1-2; TRBD1 agrees at 8 bases. Sequencing used blood. This chain's CDR3 is CASSSRQGLGTYGYTF. The CDR3 DNA reads TGTGCCAGCAGCTCCCGACAGGGGCTGGGAACCTATGGCTACACCTTC.